This entry lists 12 T cell receptor beta chains sequenced from one sample in a study of OX40 agonist ivuxolimab in advanced cancers. Assay: immunoSEQ multiplex PCR; the TCRdb copy retains only in-frame clones and omits some. The table has some 80,000 clones, roughly 85% seen once; the top ten hold 0.6% to 0.8%. Sequencing was performed on CD4+ or CD8+ T cells sorted from blood, taken in a trial of the OX40 agonist ivuxolimab. The receptors here all came from an adult with an advanced solid tumor such as melanoma, head and neck, liver or kidney cancer.

As concerns this clone: This sample also contains other DNA sequences that code for the same CDR3. The CDR3 sequence is CSVGLAGGQETQYF. CDR3 bases: TGCAGCGTCGGACTAGCGGGGGGGCAAGAGACCCAGTACTTC. The chain employs TRBV29-1 and TRBJ2-5, with 15 positions matching TRBD2. Germline values: CDR1 SQVTM, CDR2 ANQGSEA. V trimming: 6 bases; J trimming: 2 bases; junction bases outside the gene matches: 1. This CDR3 is built from 14 residues.

J is TRBJ2-1 and V is TRBV4-3, with D possibly being TRBD1 or TRBD2 (5 bases each). This CDR3 region has 16 residues. V was cut by 3 bases and J by 1 base, with 13 bases left in between. The germline gives CDR1 LGHNA, CDR2 YSLEER. CDR3: CASSQTGRTSYNEQFF. For the CDR3, the DNA is TGCGCCAGCAGCCAGACGGGACGGACTTCCTACAATGAGCAGTTCTTC.

This clone was found a few times. The rearrangement uses TRBV6-5 and TRBJ1-6; a weak D match, TRBD1 (6 bases). Germline CDR1 reads MNHEY; CDR2 reads SVGAGI. The CDR3 totals 15 residues. The V end lost 0 bases, the J end lost 8 bases, and 11 bases lay between the germline ends. Written as DNA, the CDR3 is TGTGCCAGCAGTTACTCGCGGACAGAGCATTCACCCCTCCACTTT. Its translation is CASSYSRTEHSPLHF.

This chain links TRBV12-5 with TRBJ2-5; 7 nucleotides line up with TRBD1. The CDR3 sequence is 13 residues long. The germline V gene encodes CDR1 LGHNT and CDR2 FRNRAP. V dropped 5 bases and J dropped 5; count of bases not matched to a gene: 5. The CDR3, as DNA: TGTGCTAGTGGTACAGGGGTTCAGGAGACCCAGTACTTC. This codes for CASGTGVQETQYF.

The rearrangement uses TRBV19 and TRBJ2-3; maybe TRBD2 (5 bases). Trimming took 7 bases from V and 6 from J, leaving 17 bases between them. This CDR3 region has 14 residues. Germline V CDR1 and CDR2: LNHDA, SQIVND (reference sequence). The CDR3 DNA sequence: TGTGCCAGTACAGACGGGGAACGTCGTGATACGCAGTATTTT. Its protein is CASTDGERRDTQYF.

The chain links TRBV30 to TRBJ2-5; 9 nucleotides align to TRBD1. Germline V gene lookup returns CDR1 GTSNPN and CDR2 SVGIG (reference sequence). V trimming: 2 bases; J trimming: 4 bases; junction bases outside the gene matches: 8. This CDR3 has 15 amino acids. CDR3 region: CAWSPGQGAGETQYF. The CDR3 bases are TGTGCCTGGAGTCCGGGACAGGGTGCGGGAGAGACCCAGTACTTC.

The V gene is TRBV29-1, the J gene TRBJ1-1, with D possibly TRBD1 on 5 matching bases. Germline V gene data show CDR1 as SQVTM and CDR2 as ANQGSEA. Trimming stripped 7 bases from V and 4 bases from J, with 13 bases between. This CDR3 comprises 12 residues. The CDR3 is CSAATQGTEAFF. CDR3 DNA: TGCAGCGCCGCGACCCAGGGCACTGAAGCTTTCTTT.

J is TRBJ1-2 and V is TRBV19, with D possibly TRBD1 on 6 matching bases. V was pared by 1 base and J by 3 bases, with 12 bases between. The germline gives CDR1 LNHDA, CDR2 SQIVND (reference sequence). The CDR3 is made up of 15 amino acids. CDR3 in amino acids: CASSIGRNRDYGYTF. Written as DNA, the CDR3 is TGTGCCAGTAGTATAGGGCGGAACAGGGACTATGGCTACACCTTC.

The genes are TRBV11-2 and TRBJ2-5; no firm D call. V was clipped by 8 bases and J by 5 bases, with 18 bases between them. The CDR3 contains 14 residues. Looked up from germline, CDR1 is SGHAT and CDR2 is FQNNGV. CDR3: CASATPWGRETQYF. Written as DNA, the CDR3 is TGTGCCAGCGCTACCCCCTGGGGAAGGGAGACCCAGTACTTC.

The V and J genes are TRBV4-3 and TRBJ2-1, with 9 bases aligning to TRBD2. V lost 1 base, J lost 4 bases, and 11 bases stayed unmatched. Germline V CDR1 and CDR2: LGHNA, YSLEER. There are 18 residues in the CDR3. CDR3 in amino acids: CASSQGVAGALLYNEQFF. The CDR3 DNA sequence: TGCGCCAGCAGCCAAGGGGTAGCGGGGGCCCTCTTATACAATGAGCAGTTCTTC.

A few counts support this clone. The gene calls are TRBV15 and TRBJ1-1; D remains ambiguous. This CDR3 has 14 amino acids. From germline, CDR1 is LNHNV and CDR2 YYDKDF (reference sequence). The V end lost 0 bases, the J end lost 2 bases, and 7 bases lay between the germline ends. The CDR3 loop is CATSRDLVNTEAFF. The CDR3 nucleotides read TGTGCCACCAGCAGAGACTTGGTTAACACTGAAGCTTTCTTT. Combining the CDR3 with reference TRBV15 and TRBJ1-1 gives the whole variable domain DAMVIQNPRYQVTQFGKPVTLSCSQTLNHNVMYWYQQKSSQAPKLLFHYYDKDFNNEADTPDNFQSRRPNTSFCFLDIRSPGLGDTAMYLCATSRDLVNTEAFFGQGTRLTVV.

This rearrangement joins TRBV6-1 to TRBJ1-4; maybe TRBD1 (5 bases). This CDR3 contains 13 residues. V lost 2 bases and J lost 13, with 14 bases in between. Germline V gives CDR1 MNHNS, CDR2 SASEGT. The CDR3 DNA is TGTGCCAGCAGTGAACTGATGACTGGGGCACTGTTTTTT. Translation: CASSELMTGALFF.